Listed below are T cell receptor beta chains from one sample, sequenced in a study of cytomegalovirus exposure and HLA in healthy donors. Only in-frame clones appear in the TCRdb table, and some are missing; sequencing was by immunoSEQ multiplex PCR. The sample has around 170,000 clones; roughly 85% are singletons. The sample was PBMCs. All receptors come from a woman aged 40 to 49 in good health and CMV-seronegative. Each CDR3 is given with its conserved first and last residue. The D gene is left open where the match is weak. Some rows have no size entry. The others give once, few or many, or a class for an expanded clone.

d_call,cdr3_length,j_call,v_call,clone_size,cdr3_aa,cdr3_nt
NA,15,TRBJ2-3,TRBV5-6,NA,CASSLRGGITDTQYF,TGTGCCAGCAGCTTGAGGGGCGGGATTACAGATACGCAGTATTTT
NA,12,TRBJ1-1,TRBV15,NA,CATSRGGLGAFF,TGTGCCACCAGCAGGGGGGGTCTTGGAGCTTTCTTT
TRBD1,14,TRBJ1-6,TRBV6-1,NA,CASSEAGGTSPLHF,TGTGCCAGCAGTGAGGCAGGGGGCACCTCACCCCTCCACTTT
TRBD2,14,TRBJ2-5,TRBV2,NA,CASTLGWTSGTQYF,TGTGCCAGCACCCTCGGGTGGACTAGCGGGACCCAGTACTTC
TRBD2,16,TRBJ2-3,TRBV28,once,CASISLAGLGTDTQYF,TGTGCCAGCATTTCATTAGCGGGTTTGGGCACAGATACGCAGTATTTT
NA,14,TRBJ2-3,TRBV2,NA,CASSDFDRTDTQYF,TGTGCCAGCAGTGACTTTGACAGAACAGATACGCAGTATTTT
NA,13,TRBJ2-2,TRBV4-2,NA,CASLQSGTGELFF,TGTGCCAGCCTACAATCGGGCACCGGGGAGCTGTTTTTT
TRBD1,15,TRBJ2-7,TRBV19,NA,CASSILAGGVYEQYF,TGTGCCAGTAGTATATTGGCAGGGGGCGTATACGAGCAGTACTTC
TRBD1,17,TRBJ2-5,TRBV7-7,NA,CASSLGRTGARGETQYF,TGTGCTAGCAGCTTAGGTCGGACAGGGGCTAGGGGAGAGACCCAGTACTTC
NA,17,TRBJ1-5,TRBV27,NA,CASMPPGLQGLHQPQHF,TGTGCCAGCATGCCCCCCGGGTTACAGGGCCTCCATCAGCCCCAGCATTTT
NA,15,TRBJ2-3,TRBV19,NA,CASSPSGQATDTQYF,TGTGCCAGTAGCCCCTCGGGACAAGCAACAGATACGCAGTATTTT
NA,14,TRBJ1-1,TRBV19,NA,CASSIVGGNTEAFF,TGTGCCAGTAGTATAGTTGGAGGGAACACTGAAGCTTTCTTT
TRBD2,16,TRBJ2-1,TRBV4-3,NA,CASSKSAGERLLEQFF,TGCGCCAGCAGCAAAAGCGCGGGAGAGAGGTTGCTTGAGCAGTTCTTC
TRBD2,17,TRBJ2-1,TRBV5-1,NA,CASSYGLAGAANNEQFF,TGCGCCAGCAGCTACGGACTAGCGGGAGCGGCTAACAATGAGCAGTTCTTC
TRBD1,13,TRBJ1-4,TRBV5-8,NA,CASSTGGSEKLFF,TGTGCCAGCAGCACAGGGGGGAGTGAAAAACTGTTTTTT
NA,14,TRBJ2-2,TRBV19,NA,CASSIAGAGGELFF,TGTGCCAGTAGTATTGCGGGGGCTGGCGGGGAGCTGTTTTTT
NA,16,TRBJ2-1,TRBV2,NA,CASRGLSYRQDNEQFF,TGTGCCAGCAGAGGACTTAGCTATCGGCAGGACAATGAGCAGTTCTTC
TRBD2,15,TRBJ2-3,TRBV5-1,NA,CASSLGLAGTDTQYF,TGCGCCAGCAGCTTGGGACTAGCGGGCACAGATACGCAGTATTTT
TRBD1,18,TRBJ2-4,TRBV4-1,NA,CASSQEGSQGARKNIQYF,TGCGCCAGCAGCCAAGAGGGAAGTCAGGGGGCGCGTAAAAACATTCAGTACTTC
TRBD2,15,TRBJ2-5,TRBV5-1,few,CASSLWASGGETQYF,TGCGCCAGCAGCTTGTGGGCTAGCGGGGGAGAGACCCAGTACTTC
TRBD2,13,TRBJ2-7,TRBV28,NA,CATITGGVYEQYF,TGTGCCACCATTACGGGAGGGGTCTACGAGCAGTACTTC
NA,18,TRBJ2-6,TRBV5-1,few,CASSASTALSSGANVLTF,TGCGCCAGCAGCGCGAGTACAGCCCTGAGCTCTGGGGCCAACGTCCTGACTTTC
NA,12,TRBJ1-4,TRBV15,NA,CATRQENEKLFF,TGTGCCACCAGACAGGAGAATGAAAAACTGTTTTTT
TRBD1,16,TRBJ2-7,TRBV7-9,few,CASSSNSGTGFDEQYF,TGTGCCAGCAGCTCTAACTCCGGGACAGGATTCGACGAGCAGTACTTC
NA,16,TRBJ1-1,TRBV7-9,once,CASSFPLRQPNTEAFF,TGTGCCAGCAGCTTCCCCCTTCGACAGCCGAACACTGAAGCTTTCTTT
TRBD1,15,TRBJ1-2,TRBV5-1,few,CASSLGDRGNYGYTF,TGCGCCAGCAGCTTGGGGGACAGGGGGAACTATGGCTACACCTTC
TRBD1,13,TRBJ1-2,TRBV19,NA,CASSVGQIYGYTF,TGTGCCAGTAGTGTGGGACAGATCTATGGCTACACCTTC
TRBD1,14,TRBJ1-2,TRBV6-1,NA,CASPDRDRGEGYTF,TGTGCCAGTCCCGACCGGGACAGGGGAGAAGGCTACACCTTC
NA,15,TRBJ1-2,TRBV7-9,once,CSSSLEGGSSYGYTF,TGTTCCAGCAGCTTAGAAGGGGGTTCGAGCTATGGCTACACCTTC
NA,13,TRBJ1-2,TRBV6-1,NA,CASRNLAGGGYTF,TGTGCCAGCAGGAACCTCGCAGGTGGCGGCTACACCTTC
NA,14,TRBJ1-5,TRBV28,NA,CASAVGGSNQPQHF,TGTGCCAGCGCCGTCGGGGGGAGCAATCAGCCCCAGCATTTT
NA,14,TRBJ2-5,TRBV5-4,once,CASSSAGVIETQYF,TGTGCCAGCAGCTCCGCCGGGGTGATTGAGACCCAGTACTTC
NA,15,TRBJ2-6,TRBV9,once,CASSVETAGANVLTF,TGTGCCAGCAGCGTAGAGACAGCTGGGGCCAACGTCCTGACTTTC
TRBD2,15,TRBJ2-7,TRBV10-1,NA,CRLGEGLAGPYEQYF,TGCCGGCTCGGGGAGGGTCTAGCGGGCCCCTACGAGCAGTACTTC
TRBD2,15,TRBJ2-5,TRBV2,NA,CASSFRLAGGETQYF,TGTGCCAGCAGTTTTCGACTAGCGGGGGGGGAGACCCAGTACTTC
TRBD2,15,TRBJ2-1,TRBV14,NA,CASSRNAGDYNEQFF,TGTGCCAGCAGCCGAAACGCGGGAGATTACAATGAGCAGTTCTTC